This TCR beta chain appears in the sequencing data of a study of T-cell memory formation after mild COVID-19. Study outcomes and limitations: Day 15 to 85 contracting clones showed balanced CD4/CD8; day 15 to 37 expanders favored CD4+. Among CD4+ contracting clones, most were CM and EM, and CD8+ ones EMRA.

5'RACE with constant-segment primers yielded barcoded, UMI-tagged TCR alpha and TCR beta cDNA libraries. TCRdb reprocessed the 5' RACE reads with MiXCR, giving one entry per CDR3 protein. There are about 300,000 distinct CDR3 sequences in the sample; just under 20% occur only once, and roughly 21% lies in the top ten. The CDR3 covers 15 residues. CDR1 is MDHEN and CDR2 is SYDVKM in the germline V gene. Trimming at V came to 7 bases and at J to 3 bases, leaving 8 bases not matched to a gene. About this clonotype: Its specificity is unknown.

This chain links TRBV28 with TRBJ2-5, with 10 nucleotides matching TRBD1. Material: PBMCs or a T cell subset sorted from them (not recorded which). The TCR sequence derives from a man between 18 and 29 years old who had mild COVID-19 (a few samples of this study predate the infection). Cell type and time point are not known. The CDR3 sequence is CASKIPGTGEETQYF. CDR3 in DNA: TGTGCCAGCAAAATCCCCGGGACAGGGGAAGAGACCCAGTACTTC.